This TCR beta chain was sequenced during a study of neurological immune-mediated disorders. Trimming cost V 2 bases and J 11 bases, with 15 bases left between them. CDR1 is MNHEY and CDR2 is SMNVEV in the germline V gene (reference sequence). The CDR3 covers 13 residues. TCRdb called the 5' RACE reads again in MiXCR, with one record for every CDR3 protein. Among some 66,000 distinct CDR3 sequences listed, 4.5% were seen once. The sample holds a few counts of this clonotype. The chain uses TRBV27 and TRBJ1-1; perhaps TRBD1 as D (5 bases). Source material: PBMCs. The receptor comes from a young man with multiple sclerosis. This CDR3 reads CASSLNRQSVAFF. The CDR3 bases are TGTGCCAGCAGTTTAAACAGGCAGAGCGTGGCTTTCTTT.